This T cell receptor (beta chain) was captured by sequencing in a study of blood T cell repertoires in COVID-19. For the study at large: Samples taken during acute and convalescent COVID-19 were collected in the United States, Italy and Spain. PBMCs, B-cell-depleted T cells, or T cells provided the cDNA or gDNA that made up the material.

The CDR3 runs to 12 residues. Trimming stripped 6 bases from V and 7 bases from J, with 13 bases between. In germline, CDR1 is MDHEN, CDR2 SYDVKM. TCRdb's copy holds only in-frame clones and misses some; the assay was immunoSEQ multiplex PCR. Of 190,000 or so clones listed, about 81% are singletons. The sequenced sample consisted of peripheral blood. The sequence came from a woman aged 80 or over with COVID-19, enrolled during active disease. The chain uses TRBV28 and TRBJ2-7, with D perhaps matching TRBD2 (5 bases). The DNA for the CDR3 is TGTGCCAGCAGCAGGTTGGGGAGAGAGCAGTACTTC. Encoded protein: CASSRLGREQYF.